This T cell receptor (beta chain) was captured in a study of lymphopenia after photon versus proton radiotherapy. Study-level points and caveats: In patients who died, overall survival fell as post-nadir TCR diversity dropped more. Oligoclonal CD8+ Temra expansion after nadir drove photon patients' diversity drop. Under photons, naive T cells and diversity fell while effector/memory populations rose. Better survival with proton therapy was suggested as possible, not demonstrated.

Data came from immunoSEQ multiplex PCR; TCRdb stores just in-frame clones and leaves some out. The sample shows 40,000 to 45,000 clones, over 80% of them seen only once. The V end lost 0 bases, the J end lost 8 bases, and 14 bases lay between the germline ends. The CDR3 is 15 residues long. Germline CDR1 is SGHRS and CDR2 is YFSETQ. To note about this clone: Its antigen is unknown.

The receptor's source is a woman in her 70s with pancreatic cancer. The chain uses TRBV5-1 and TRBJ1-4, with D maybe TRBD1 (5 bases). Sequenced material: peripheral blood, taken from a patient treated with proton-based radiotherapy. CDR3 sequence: CASSLAGTGREKLFF. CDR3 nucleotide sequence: TGCGCCAGCAGCTTGGCCGGGACCGGGAGGGAAAAACTGTTTTTT.